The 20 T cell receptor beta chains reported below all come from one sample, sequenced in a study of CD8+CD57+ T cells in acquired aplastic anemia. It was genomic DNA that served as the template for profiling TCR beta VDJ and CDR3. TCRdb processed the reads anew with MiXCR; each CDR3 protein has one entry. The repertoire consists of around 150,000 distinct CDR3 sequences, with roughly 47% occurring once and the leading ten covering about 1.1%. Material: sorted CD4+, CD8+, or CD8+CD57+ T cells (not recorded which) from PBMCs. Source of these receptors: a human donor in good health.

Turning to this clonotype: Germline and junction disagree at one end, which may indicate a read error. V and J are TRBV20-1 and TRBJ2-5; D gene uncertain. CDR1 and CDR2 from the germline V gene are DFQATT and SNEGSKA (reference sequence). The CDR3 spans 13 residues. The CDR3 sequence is CGARVGFQETQSF. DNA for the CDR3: TGCGGTGCTAGGGTCGGCTTCCAAGAGACCCAGTCCTTC.

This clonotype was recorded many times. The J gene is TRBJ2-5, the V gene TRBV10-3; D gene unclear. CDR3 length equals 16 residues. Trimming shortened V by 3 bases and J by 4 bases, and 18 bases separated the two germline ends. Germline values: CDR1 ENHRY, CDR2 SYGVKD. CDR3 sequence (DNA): TGTGCCATCAGTGAAAGAACAGTCTCTTTGCCAGAGACCCAGTACTTC. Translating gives CAISERTVSLPETQYF.

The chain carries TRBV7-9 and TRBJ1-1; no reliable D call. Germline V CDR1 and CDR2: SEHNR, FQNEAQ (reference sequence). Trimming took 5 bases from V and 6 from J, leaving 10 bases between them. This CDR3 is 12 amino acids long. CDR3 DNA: TGTGCCAGCAGCCTGACTTTCGCTGAAGCTTTCTTT. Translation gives CASSLTFAEAFF.

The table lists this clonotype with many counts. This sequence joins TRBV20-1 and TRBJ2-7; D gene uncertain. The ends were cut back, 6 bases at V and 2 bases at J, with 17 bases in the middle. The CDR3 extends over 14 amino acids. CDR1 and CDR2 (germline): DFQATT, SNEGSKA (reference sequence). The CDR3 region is CSAGRSNSAYEQYF. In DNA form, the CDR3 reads TGCAGTGCCGGACGCTCGAACAGTGCCTACGAGCAGTACTTC.

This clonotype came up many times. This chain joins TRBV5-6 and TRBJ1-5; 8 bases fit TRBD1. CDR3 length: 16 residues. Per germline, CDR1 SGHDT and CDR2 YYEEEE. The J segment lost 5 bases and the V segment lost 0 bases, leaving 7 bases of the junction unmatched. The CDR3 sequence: CASSLGTGRMDQPQHF. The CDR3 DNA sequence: TGTGCCAGCAGCTTGGGGACAGGGAGAATGGATCAGCCCCAGCATTTT.

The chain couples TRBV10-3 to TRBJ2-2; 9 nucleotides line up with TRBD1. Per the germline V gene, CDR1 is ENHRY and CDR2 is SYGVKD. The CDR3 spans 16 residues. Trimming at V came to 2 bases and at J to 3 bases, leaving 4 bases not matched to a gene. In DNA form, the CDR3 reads TGTGCCATCAGTGAGACAGGGGGCGCGGACACCGGGGAGCTGTTTTTT. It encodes CAISETGGADTGELFF.

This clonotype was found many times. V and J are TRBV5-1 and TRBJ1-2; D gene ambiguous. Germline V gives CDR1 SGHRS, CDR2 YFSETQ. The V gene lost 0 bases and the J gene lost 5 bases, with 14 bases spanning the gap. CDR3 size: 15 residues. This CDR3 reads CASSLGGILEYGYTF. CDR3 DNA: TGCGCCAGCAGCTTGGGCGGGATTTTGGAGTATGGCTACACCTTC.

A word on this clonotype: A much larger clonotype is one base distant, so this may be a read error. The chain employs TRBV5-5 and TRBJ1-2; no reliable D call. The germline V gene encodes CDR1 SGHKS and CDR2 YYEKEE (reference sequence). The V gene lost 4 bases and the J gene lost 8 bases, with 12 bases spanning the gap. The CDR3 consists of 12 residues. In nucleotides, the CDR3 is TGTGCCAGCAGCCTTCCCTCTGTGGGCTACACCTTC. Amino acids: CASSLPSVGYTF.

CDR3 nucleotides: TGTGCCAGCAGCGTAGGGGGGTCAGGATCACCCCTCCACTTT. Its protein product is CASSVGGSGSPLHF. The rearrangement links TRBV9 to TRBJ1-6; D perhaps matches TRBD1 (5 bases). The germline V gene encodes CDR1 SGDLS and CDR2 YYNGEE. This CDR3 has 14 residues. Trimming removed 0 bases at V and 10 bases at J, with 11 bases between. Filled out from reference TRBV9 and TRBJ1-6, the complete variable domain reads DSGVTQTPKHLITATGQRVTLRCSPRSGDLSVYWYQQSLDQGLQFLIQYYNGEERAKGNILERFSAQQFPDLHSELNLSSLELGDSALYFCASSVGGSGSPLHFGNGTRLTVT.

The DNA for the CDR3 is TGTGCCAGCAGCCAGATGGGACTAGCGGGAGCAGATACGCAGTATTTT. Its protein product is CASSQMGLAGADTQYF. The chain employs TRBV3-1 and TRBJ2-3; 14 bases agree with TRBD2. The CDR3 has 16 residues. Germline V gives CDR1 LGHDT, CDR2 YNNKEL (reference sequence). Losses at the gene ends were 3 bases for V and 4 bases for J; bases not matched to a gene: 3.

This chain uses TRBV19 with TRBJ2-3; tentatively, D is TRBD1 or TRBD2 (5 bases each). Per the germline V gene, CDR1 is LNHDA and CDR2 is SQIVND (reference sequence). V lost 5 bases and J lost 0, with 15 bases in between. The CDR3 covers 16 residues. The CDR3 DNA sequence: TGTGCCAGTAGTTACTCCGGGACGGGGAGCACAGATACGCAGTATTTT. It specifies CASSYSGTGSTDTQYF.

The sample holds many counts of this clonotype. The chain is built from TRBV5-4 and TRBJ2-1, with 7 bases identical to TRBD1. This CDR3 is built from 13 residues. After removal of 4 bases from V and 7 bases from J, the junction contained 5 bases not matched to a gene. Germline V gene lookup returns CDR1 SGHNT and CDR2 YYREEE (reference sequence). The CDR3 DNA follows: TGTGCCAGCAGCGCCTGGACAGGTAATGAGCAGTTCTTC. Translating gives CASSAWTGNEQFF.

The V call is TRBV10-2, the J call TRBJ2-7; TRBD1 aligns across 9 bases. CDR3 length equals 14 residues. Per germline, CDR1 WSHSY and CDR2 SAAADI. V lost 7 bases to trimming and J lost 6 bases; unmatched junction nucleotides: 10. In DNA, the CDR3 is TGCGCCAGCACGGTCCGACAGGGGGGGTCCGAGCAGTACTTC. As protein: CASTVRQGGSEQYF.

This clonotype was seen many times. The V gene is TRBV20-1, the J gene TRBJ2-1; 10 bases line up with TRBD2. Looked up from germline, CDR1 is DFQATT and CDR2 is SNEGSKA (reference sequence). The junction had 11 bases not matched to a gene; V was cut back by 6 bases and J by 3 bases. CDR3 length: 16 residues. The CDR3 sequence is CSAIPLAGAHYNEQFF. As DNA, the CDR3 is TGCAGTGCCATTCCCCTAGCGGGGGCCCACTACAATGAGCAGTTCTTC.

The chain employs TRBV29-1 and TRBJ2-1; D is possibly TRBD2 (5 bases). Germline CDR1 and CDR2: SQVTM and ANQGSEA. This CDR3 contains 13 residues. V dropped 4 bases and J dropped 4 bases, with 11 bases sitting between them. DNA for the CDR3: TGCAGCGTTGCGCCGGACTCATACAATGAGCAGTTCTTC. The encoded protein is CSVAPDSYNEQFF.

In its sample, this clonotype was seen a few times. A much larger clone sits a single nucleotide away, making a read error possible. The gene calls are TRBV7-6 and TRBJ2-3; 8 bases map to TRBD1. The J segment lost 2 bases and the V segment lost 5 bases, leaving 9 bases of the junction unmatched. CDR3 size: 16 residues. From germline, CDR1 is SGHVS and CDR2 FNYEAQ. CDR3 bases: TGTGCCAGCAGCCAATGGACAGGGCAGAACACAGATACGCAGTATTTT. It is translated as CASSQWTGQNTDTQYF.

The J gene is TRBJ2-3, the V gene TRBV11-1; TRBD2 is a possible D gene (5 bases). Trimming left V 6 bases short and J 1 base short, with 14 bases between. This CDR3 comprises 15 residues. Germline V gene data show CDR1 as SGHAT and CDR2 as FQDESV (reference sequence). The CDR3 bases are TGTGCCAGCAGTGCTAGAGAGGGCGGCACAGATACGCAGTATTTT. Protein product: CASSAREGGTDTQYF.

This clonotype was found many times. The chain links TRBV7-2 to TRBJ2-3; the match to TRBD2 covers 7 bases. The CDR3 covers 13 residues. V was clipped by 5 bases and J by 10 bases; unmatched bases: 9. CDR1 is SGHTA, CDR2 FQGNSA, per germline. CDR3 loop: CASSTSGTTPQYF. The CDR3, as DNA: TGTGCCAGCAGCACCTCCGGGACTACCCCGCAGTATTTT.

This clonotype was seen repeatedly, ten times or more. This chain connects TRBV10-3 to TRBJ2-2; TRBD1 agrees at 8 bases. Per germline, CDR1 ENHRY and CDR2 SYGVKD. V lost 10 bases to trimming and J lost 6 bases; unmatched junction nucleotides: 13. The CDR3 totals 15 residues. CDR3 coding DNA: TGTGCCACTACCCGGACAGGGATCCTGTCCGGGGAGCTGTTTTTT. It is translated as CATTRTGILSGELFF.

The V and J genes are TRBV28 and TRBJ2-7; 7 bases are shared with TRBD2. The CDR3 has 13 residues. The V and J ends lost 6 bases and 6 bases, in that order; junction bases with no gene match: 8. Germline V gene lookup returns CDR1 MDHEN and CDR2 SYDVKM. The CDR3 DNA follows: TGTGCCAGCAGGAGGGGAGGGCTTGTCGAGCAGTACTTC. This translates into CASRRGGLVEQYF.